One TCR beta chain is described in this entry. Its target is unknown. The protocol was immunoSEQ multiplex PCR, while the TCRdb copy is restricted to in-frame clones and leaves out a portion. This table holds 110,000 to 150,000 clones, about 78% found once. These data belong to a study of cytotoxic CD8 clonotypes in ibrutinib-treated CLL. Whole-study findings and limits: The clonality went up when patients responded to ibrutinib and dropped back toward baseline at progression. Relative to age-matched healthy donors, clonality at baseline was higher, and it tracked circulating CD8+ T-cell counts.

The CDR3 contains 14 residues. CDR1 is SGHRS and CDR2 is YFSETQ in the germline V gene. Trimming cost V 4 bases and J 5 bases, with 14 bases left between them. The source was PBMCs, collected after 24 months of ibrutinib treatment. The V gene is TRBV5-1, the J gene TRBJ2-3; maybe TRBD2 (6 bases). The origin of this receptor is a human donor with chronic lymphocytic leukemia. Here the CDR3 reads CASSPGTVGDTQYF. The CDR3 coding sequence is TGCGCCAGCAGCCCCGGGACTGTGGGAGATACGCAGTATTTT.